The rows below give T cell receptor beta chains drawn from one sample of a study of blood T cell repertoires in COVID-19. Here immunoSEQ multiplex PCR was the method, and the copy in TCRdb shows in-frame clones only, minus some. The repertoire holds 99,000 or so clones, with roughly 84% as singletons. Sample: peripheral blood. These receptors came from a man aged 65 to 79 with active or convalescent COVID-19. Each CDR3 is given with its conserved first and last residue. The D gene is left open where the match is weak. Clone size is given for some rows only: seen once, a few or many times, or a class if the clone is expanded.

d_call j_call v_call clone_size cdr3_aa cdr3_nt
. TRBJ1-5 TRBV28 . CASQTLAGEPQHF TGTGCCAGCCAAACCTTGGCCGGAGAGCCCCAGCATTTT
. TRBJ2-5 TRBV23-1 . CASMGRGRETQYF TGCGCCAGCATGGGCAGGGGCAGGGAGACCCAGTACTTC
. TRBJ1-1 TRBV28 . CASSLWAQGEAFF TGTGCCAGCAGTTTATGGGCCCAGGGAGAAGCTTTCTTT
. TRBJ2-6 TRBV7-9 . CASSRDLAGANVLTF TGTGCCAGCAGCCGTGACTTGGCTGGGGCCAACGTCCTGACTTTC
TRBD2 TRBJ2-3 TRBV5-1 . CASSLGSSGGQGTQYF TGCGCCAGCAGCTTGGGGTCCAGCGGGGGGCAAGGTACGCAGTATTTT
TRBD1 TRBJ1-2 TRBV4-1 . CASSRTGLGGYTF TGCGCCAGCAGCCGGACAGGATTGGGTGGCTACACCTTC
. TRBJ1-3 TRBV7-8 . CASSLSGGADGNTIYF TGTGCCAGCAGCTTAAGTGGGGGGGCAGATGGAAACACCATATATTTT
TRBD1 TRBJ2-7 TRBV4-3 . CASSSGQFYEQYF TGCGCCAGTTCCTCGGGACAGTTCTACGAGCAGTACTTC
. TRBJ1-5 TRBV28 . CASSLGRARPQHF TGTGCCAGCAGTTTGGGCAGGGCACGGCCCCAGCATTTT
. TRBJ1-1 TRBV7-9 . CASSLESGAAAFF TGTGCCAGCAGCTTAGAATCAGGGGCCGCTGCTTTCTTT
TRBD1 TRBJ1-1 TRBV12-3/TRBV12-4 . CASSLGGTGVAFF TGTGCCAGCAGTTTAGGGGGGACAGGGGTAGCTTTCTTT
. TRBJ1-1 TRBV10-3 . CAISGGFGHVNTEAFF TGTGCCATCAGTGGAGGTTTTGGACACGTGAACACTGAAGCTTTCTTT
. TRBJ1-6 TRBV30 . CAWTGEWDNSPLHF TGTGCCTGGACGGGAGAATGGGATAATTCACCCCTCCACTTT
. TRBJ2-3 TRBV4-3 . CASSQSGPRGTDTQYF TGCGCCAGCAGCCAGTCCGGCCCCAGAGGGACAGATACGCAGTATTTT
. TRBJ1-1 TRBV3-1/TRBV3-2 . CASSRGPTNTEAFF TGTGCCAGCAGCCGAGGGCCAACGAACACTGAAGCTTTCTTT
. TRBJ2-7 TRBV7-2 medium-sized CASSLDGAAYEQYF TGTGCCAGCAGCTTAGATGGAGCCGCCTACGAGCAGTACTTC
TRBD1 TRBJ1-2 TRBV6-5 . CASSPDRGRGGYTF TGTGCCAGCAGCCCGGACAGGGGGCGTGGTGGCTACACCTTC
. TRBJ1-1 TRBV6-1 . CASSERAGEGRGSTEAFF TGTGCCAGCAGTGAAAGGGCAGGGGAGGGACGTGGGAGCACTGAAGCTTTCTTT
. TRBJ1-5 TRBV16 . CASSQLGDYNQPQHF TGTGCCAGCAGCCAATTGGGCGACTACAATCAGCCCCAGCATTTT
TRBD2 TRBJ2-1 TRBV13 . CASSATSGGLSYNEQFF TGTGCCAGCAGCGCCACTAGCGGGGGGCTCTCCTACAATGAGCAGTTCTTC
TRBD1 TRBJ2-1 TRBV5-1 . CASSRTGARNEQFF TGCGCCAGCAGCAGGACAGGGGCTCGCAATGAGCAGTTCTTC
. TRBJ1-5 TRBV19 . CASSIPWGLNQPQHF TGTGCCAGTAGTATTCCGTGGGGCCTTAATCAGCCCCAGCATTTT
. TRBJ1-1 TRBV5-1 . CASSLDAGNTEAFF TGCGCCAGCAGCTTGGACGCGGGGAACACTGAAGCTTTCTTT
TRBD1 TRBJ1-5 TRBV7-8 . CASSSQTGDQPQHF TGTGCCAGCAGCTCCCAGACAGGGGATCAGCCCCAGCATTTT
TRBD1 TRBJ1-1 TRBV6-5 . CASRRQGNTEAFF TGTGCCAGCCGGAGACAGGGGAACACTGAAGCTTTCTTT
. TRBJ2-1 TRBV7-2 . CASSLGTNYNEQFF TGTGCCAGCAGCCTAGGGACAAATTACAATGAGCAGTTCTTC
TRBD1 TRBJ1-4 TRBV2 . CASSSTGTGTEKLFF TGTGCCAGCAGCTCAACCGGGACAGGGACCGAAAAACTGTTTTTT
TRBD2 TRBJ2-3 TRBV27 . CASSLGGTQYF TGTGCCAGCAGCCTGGGGGGGACGCAGTATTTT
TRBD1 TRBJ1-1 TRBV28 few CASSFRGTGVVRTEAFF TGTGCCAGCAGTTTTAGGGGGACAGGGGTAGTTCGTACTGAAGCTTTCTTT
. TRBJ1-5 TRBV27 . CASSSGNGNQPQHF TGTGCCAGCAGTTCGGGTAACGGCAATCAGCCCCAGCATTTT
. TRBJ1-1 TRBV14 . CASSPGGGDTEAFF TGTGCCAGCAGCCCAGGCGGGGGAGACACTGAAGCTTTCTTT
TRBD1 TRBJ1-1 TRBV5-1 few CASSSGGAGTEAFF TGCGCCAGCAGCTCAGGGGGCGCGGGCACTGAAGCTTTCTTT
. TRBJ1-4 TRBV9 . CASSVGSINEKLFF TGTGCCAGCAGCGTAGGCAGTATTAATGAAAAACTGTTTTTT
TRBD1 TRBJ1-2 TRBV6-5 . CASSSPDRGSYGYTF TGTGCCAGCAGTTCCCCGGACAGGGGGTCTTATGGCTACACCTTC
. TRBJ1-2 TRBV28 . CASSLRRGAGYGYTF TGTGCCAGCAGTTTACGGCGAGGCGCGGGCTATGGCTACACCTTC
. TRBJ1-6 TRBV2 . CASSEALGANSPLHF TGTGCCAGCAGTGAAGCTTTAGGGGCGAATTCACCCCTCCACTTT